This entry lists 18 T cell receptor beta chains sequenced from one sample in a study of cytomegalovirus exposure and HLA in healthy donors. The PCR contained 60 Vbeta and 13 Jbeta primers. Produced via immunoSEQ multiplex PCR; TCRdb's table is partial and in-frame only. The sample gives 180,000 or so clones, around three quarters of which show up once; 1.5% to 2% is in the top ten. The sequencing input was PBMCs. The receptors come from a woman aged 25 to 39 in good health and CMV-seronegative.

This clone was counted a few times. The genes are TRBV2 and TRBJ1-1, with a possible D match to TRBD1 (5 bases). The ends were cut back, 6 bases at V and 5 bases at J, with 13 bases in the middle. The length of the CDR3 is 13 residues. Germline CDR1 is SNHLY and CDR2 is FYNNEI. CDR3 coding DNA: TGTGCCAGCAGCAAAGACAGATTAACTGAAGCTTTCTTT. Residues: CASSKDRLTEAFF.

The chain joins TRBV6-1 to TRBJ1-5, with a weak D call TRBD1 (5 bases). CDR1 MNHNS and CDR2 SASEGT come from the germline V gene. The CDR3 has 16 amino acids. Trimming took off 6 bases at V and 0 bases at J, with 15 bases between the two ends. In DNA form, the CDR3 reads TGTGCCAGCAGGGAACGATTTAGGGGTAGCAATCAGCCCCAGCATTTT. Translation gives CASRERFRGSNQPQHF.

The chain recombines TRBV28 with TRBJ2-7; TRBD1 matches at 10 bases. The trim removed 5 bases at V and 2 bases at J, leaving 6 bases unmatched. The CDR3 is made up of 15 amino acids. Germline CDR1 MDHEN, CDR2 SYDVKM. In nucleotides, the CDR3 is TGTGCCAGCAGTGCTCCCGGGACAGGGGCCTACGAGCAGTACTTC. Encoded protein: CASSAPGTGAYEQYF.

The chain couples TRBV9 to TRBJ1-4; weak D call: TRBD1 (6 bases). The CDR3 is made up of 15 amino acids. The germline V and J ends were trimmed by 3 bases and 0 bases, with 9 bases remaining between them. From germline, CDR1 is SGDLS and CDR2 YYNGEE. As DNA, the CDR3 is TGTGCCAGCAGCGCCGAGGGGGCAACTAATGAAAAACTGTTTTTT. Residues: CASSAEGATNEKLFF.

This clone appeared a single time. CDR3 residues: CASSLQDPGKQPQHF. The DNA for the CDR3 is TGCGCCAGCAGCTTGCAGGACCCCGGGAAACAGCCCCAGCATTTT. The chain combines TRBV5-1 with TRBJ1-5, with unresolved D. V dropped 1 base and J dropped 7 bases, with 15 bases sitting between them. Germline V gene sequence: CDR1 SGHRS, CDR2 YFSETQ. The CDR3 is made up of 15 amino acids.

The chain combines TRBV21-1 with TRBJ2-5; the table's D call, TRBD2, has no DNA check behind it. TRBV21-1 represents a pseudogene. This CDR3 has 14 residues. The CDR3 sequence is CASSKTGEQETQYF. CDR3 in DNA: TGTGCCAGCAGCAAAACGGGGGAACAAGAGACCCAGTACTTC.

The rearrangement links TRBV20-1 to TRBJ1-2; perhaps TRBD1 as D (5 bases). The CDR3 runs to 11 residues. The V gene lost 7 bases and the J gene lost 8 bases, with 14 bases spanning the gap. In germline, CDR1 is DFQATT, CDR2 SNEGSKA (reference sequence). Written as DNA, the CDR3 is TGCAGTGTGGGGCTGGCATCGGGCTACACCTTC. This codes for CSVGLASGYTF.

This CDR3 reads CASSSDRVYEQYF. In DNA, the CDR3 is TGTGCCAGCAGCTCGGACAGGGTGTACGAGCAGTACTTC. This rearrangement joins TRBV5-4 to TRBJ2-7, with 8 bases matching TRBD1. This CDR3 region has 13 residues. In germline, CDR1 is SGHNT, CDR2 YYREEE (reference sequence). The J segment lost 4 bases and the V segment lost 3 bases, leaving 3 bases of the junction unmatched.

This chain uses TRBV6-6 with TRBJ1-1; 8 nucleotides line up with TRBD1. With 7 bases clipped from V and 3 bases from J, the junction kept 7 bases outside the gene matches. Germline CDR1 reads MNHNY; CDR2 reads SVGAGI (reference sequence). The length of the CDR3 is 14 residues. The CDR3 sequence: CASNEQGGDTEAFF. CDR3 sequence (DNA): TGTGCCAGCAACGAACAGGGGGGAGACACTGAAGCTTTCTTT.

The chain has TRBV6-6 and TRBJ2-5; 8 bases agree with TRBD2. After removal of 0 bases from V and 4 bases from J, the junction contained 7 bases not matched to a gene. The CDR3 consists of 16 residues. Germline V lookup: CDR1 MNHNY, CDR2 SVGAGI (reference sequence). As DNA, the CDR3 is TGTGCCAGCAGTTACTCAGCGGGGGAGGTCGGAGAGACCCAGTACTTC. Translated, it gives CASSYSAGEVGETQYF.

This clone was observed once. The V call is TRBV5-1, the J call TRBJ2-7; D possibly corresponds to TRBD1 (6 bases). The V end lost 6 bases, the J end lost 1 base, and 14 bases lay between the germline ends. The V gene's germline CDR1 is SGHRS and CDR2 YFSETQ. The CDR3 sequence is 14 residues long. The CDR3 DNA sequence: TGCGCCAGCACCATCGAACAGGGTTCCTACGAGCAGTACTTC. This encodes CASTIEQGSYEQYF.

CDR3 sequence reads: CSAGGATDTQYF. Here the CDR3 DNA reads TGCAGCGCTGGGGGGGCAACAGATACGCAGTATTTT. This chain links TRBV29-1 with TRBJ2-3, with D possibly being TRBD2 (7 bases). CDR3 length equals 12 residues. V was shortened by 7 bases and J by 3 bases, with 11 bases between the two germline ends. Germline V gives CDR1 SQVTM, CDR2 ANQGSEA.

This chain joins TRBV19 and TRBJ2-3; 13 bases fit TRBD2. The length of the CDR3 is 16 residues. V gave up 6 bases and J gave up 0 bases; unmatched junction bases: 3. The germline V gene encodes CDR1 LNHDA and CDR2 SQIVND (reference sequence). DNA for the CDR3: TGTGCCAGTAGGGGACTAGCGGGGATAAGCACAGATACGCAGTATTTT. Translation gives CASRGLAGISTDTQYF.

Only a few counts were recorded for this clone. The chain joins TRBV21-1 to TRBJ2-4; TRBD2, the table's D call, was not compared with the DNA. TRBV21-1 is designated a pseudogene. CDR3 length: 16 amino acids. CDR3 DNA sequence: TGTGCCAGCAGCAAAAGAGAGTCATTAGCCAAAAACATTCAGTACTTC. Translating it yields CASSKRESLAKNIQYF.

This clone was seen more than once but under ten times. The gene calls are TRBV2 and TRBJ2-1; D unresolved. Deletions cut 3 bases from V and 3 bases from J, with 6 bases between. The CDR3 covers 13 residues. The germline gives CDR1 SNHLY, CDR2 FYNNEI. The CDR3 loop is CASSDNGYNEQFF. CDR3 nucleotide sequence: TGTGCCAGCAGTGACAACGGCTACAATGAGCAGTTCTTC.

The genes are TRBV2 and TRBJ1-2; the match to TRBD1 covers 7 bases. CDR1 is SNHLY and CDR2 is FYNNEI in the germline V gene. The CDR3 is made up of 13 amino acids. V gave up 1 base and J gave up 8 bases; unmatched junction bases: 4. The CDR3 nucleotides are TGTGCCAGCAGTGAAGGTAGGACAGGAGGCTACACCTTC. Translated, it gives CASSEGRTGGYTF.

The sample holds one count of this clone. The CDR3 DNA reads as TGTGCCAGCAGCCCAGGAACTAGCGGGGGAAAACTCGGGCAGTACTTC. The encoded protein is CASSPGTSGGKLGQYF. The chain is built from TRBV7-2 and TRBJ2-7; 11 nucleotides line up with TRBD2. CDR1 is SGHTA and CDR2 is FQGNSA in the germline V gene. The junction had 15 bases not matched to a gene; V was cut back by 5 bases and J by 9 bases. The CDR3 is made up of 16 amino acids.

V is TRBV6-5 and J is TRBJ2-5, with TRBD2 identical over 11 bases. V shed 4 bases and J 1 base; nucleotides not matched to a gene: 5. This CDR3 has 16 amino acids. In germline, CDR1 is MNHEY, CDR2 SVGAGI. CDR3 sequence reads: CASSWAGLAAQETQYF. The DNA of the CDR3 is TGTGCCAGCAGTTGGGCGGGACTAGCGGCCCAAGAGACCCAGTACTTC.